This T cell receptor beta chain stems from a study of T cell repertoires in cytomegalovirus infection. Study details: Based on public TCR beta signatures, there were indications of CMV infection and of a matching HLA type.

The CDR3 consists of 15 residues. V was clipped by 5 bases and J by 2 bases; unmatched bases: 7. This clonotype has more than one count but fewer than ten. From the reads, TCRdb called clonotypes with MiXCR, one entry per CDR3 protein. The sample shows hundreds of thousands of distinct CDR3 sequences, under 20% of them seen only once. The sequence was collected from a human donor in good health (CMV status not recorded). Some clones in this sample may be carry-over from other donors' samples. The chain links TRBV12-3 or TRBV12-4 to TRBJ2-5; 8 positions match TRBD1. The sequencing sample was made of PBMCs. The CDR3 loop reads CASSPGTGPQETQYF. CDR3 nucleotide sequence: TGTGCCAGCAGTCCAGGGACAGGCCCGCAAGAGACCCAGTACTTC.